The rows below give T cell receptor beta chains drawn from one sample of a study of OX40 agonist ivuxolimab in advanced cancers. The assay was immunoSEQ multiplex PCR, and TCRdb's table has in-frame clones only and misses some. Here the sample spans 30,000 to 40,000 clones, roughly 80% being singletons. This sample comprised CD4+ or CD8+ T cells sorted from blood, obtained in a trial of the OX40 agonist ivuxolimab. The source is an adult with an advanced solid tumor such as melanoma, head and neck, liver or kidney cancer. CDR3s include the opening cysteine and the closing phenylalanine or tryptophan. A D gene is named only where the DNA matches it firmly.

D gene: NA; CDR3 length: 14; J gene: TRBJ1-5; V gene: TRBV7-8; CDR3 protein: CASSLGRGDQPQHF
D gene: NA; CDR3 length: 13; J gene: TRBJ1-2; V gene: TRBV7-3; CDR3 protein: CASSTGTAEHYTF
D gene: NA; CDR3 length: 15; J gene: TRBJ1-2; V gene: TRBV11-2; CDR3 protein: CASSLDGRGSFGRTF
D gene: TRBD2; CDR3 length: 16; J gene: TRBJ2-4; V gene: TRBV4-1; CDR3 protein: CASSQVTSGGRNIQYF
D gene: NA; CDR3 length: 14; J gene: TRBJ1-6; V gene: TRBV18; CDR3 protein: CASSPLGRGDPLHF
D gene: NA; CDR3 length: 14; J gene: TRBJ2-7; V gene: TRBV7-9; CDR3 protein: CASSFSQGRREQYF
D gene: NA; CDR3 length: 10; J gene: TRBJ2-1; V gene: TRBV7-8; CDR3 protein: CASSAAEQFF
D gene: TRBD2; CDR3 length: 15; J gene: TRBJ2-1; V gene: TRBV9; CDR3 protein: CASSVIGSGKYEQFF
D gene: NA; CDR3 length: 14; J gene: TRBJ2-3; V gene: TRBV6-5; CDR3 protein: CASSYDQDTDTQYF
D gene: NA; CDR3 length: 16; J gene: TRBJ1-2; V gene: TRBV6-6; CDR3 protein: CASSSPAGGANYGYTF
D gene: NA; CDR3 length: 13; J gene: TRBJ1-1; V gene: TRBV6-6; CDR3 protein: CASSYSPYTEAFF
D gene: TRBD1; CDR3 length: 13; J gene: TRBJ1-3; V gene: TRBV13; CDR3 protein: CASSLDRKNHIYF
D gene: TRBD1; CDR3 length: 16; J gene: TRBJ1-5; V gene: TRBV28; CDR3 protein: CASRADRGISNQPQHF
D gene: TRBD1; CDR3 length: 16; J gene: TRBJ2-7; V gene: TRBV11-1; CDR3 protein: CASSLETGNYPYEQYF
D gene: TRBD2; CDR3 length: 19; J gene: NA; V gene: TRBV4-1; CDR3 protein: CASSQDRLAGGRVNYEQYF
D gene: TRBD2; CDR3 length: 19; J gene: TRBJ2-5; V gene: TRBV4-1; CDR3 protein: CASSQILAGEPKSGGTQYF
D gene: NA; CDR3 length: 16; J gene: TRBJ2-7; V gene: TRBV4-3; CDR3 protein: CASSQDLSGAGYEQYF
D gene: TRBD1; CDR3 length: 14; J gene: TRBJ1-4; V gene: TRBV10-1; CDR3 protein: CASSRQGADEKLFF
D gene: TRBD2; CDR3 length: 15; J gene: TRBJ2-5; V gene: TRBV6-5; CDR3 protein: CASSLTSGFQETQYF
D gene: NA; CDR3 length: 11; J gene: TRBJ2-7; V gene: TRBV6-5; CDR3 protein: CASSWSYEQYF
D gene: NA; CDR3 length: 12; J gene: TRBJ2-1; V gene: TRBV5-4; CDR3 protein: CASSSFSNEQFF
D gene: NA; CDR3 length: 15; J gene: TRBJ1-5; V gene: TRBV7-9; CDR3 protein: CASSLGRGNNQPQHF
D gene: TRBD1; CDR3 length: 13; J gene: TRBJ1-1; V gene: TRBV29-1; CDR3 protein: CSVTFPGTGNAFF
D gene: NA; CDR3 length: 13; J gene: TRBJ2-2; V gene: TRBV7-6; CDR3 protein: CASSPQNTGELFF
D gene: NA; CDR3 length: 15; J gene: TRBJ1-1; V gene: TRBV5-1; CDR3 protein: CASSLRSTGNTEAFF
D gene: NA; CDR3 length: 14; J gene: TRBJ1-2; V gene: TRBV29-1; CDR3 protein: CSVAGGIGDVGYTF
D gene: NA; CDR3 length: 14; J gene: TRBJ2-7; V gene: TRBV6-5; CDR3 protein: CASSYDRQGYEQYF
D gene: NA; CDR3 length: 15; J gene: TRBJ2-1; V gene: TRBV13; CDR3 protein: CASSFLGRAHNEQFF
D gene: TRBD1; CDR3 length: 14; J gene: TRBJ2-7; V gene: TRBV6-5; CDR3 protein: CASSAGTGRYEQYF
D gene: NA; CDR3 length: 18; J gene: TRBJ1-3; V gene: TRBV5-1; CDR3 protein: CASSPRTDPLNSGNTIYF
D gene: NA; CDR3 length: 11; J gene: TRBJ1-2; V gene: TRBV7-3; CDR3 protein: CASSLDYGYTF
D gene: TRBD2; CDR3 length: 17; J gene: TRBJ2-2; V gene: TRBV19; CDR3 protein: CASSIEGLAPTTGELFF
D gene: TRBD2; CDR3 length: 16; J gene: TRBJ2-2; V gene: TRBV13; CDR3 protein: CASSRPGLASTGELFF
D gene: NA; CDR3 length: 15; J gene: TRBJ2-2; V gene: TRBV7-9; CDR3 protein: CASSLGDDRTGELFF
D gene: NA; CDR3 length: 14; J gene: TRBJ1-5; V gene: TRBV6-1; CDR3 protein: CASSILDSNQPQHF
D gene: NA; CDR3 length: 15; J gene: TRBJ2-7; V gene: TRBV18; CDR3 protein: CASSPPGGRNYEQYF
D gene: NA; CDR3 length: 15; J gene: TRBJ1-1; V gene: TRBV7-9; CDR3 protein: CASSLVSHLNTEAFF
D gene: TRBD2; CDR3 length: 15; J gene: TRBJ2-1; V gene: TRBV6-5; CDR3 protein: CASRKGLAGFNEQFF
D gene: NA; CDR3 length: 12; J gene: TRBJ2-1; V gene: TRBV5-6; CDR3 protein: CASSSLRGEQFF
D gene: NA; CDR3 length: 13; J gene: TRBJ2-7; V gene: TRBV11-3; CDR3 protein: CASSLTQTYEQYF
D gene: TRBD1; CDR3 length: 15; J gene: TRBJ1-5; V gene: TRBV28; CDR3 protein: CASTRDRGGNQPQHF
D gene: NA; CDR3 length: 14; J gene: TRBJ1-1; V gene: TRBV18; CDR3 protein: CASSPGGRDTEAFF
D gene: NA; CDR3 length: 14; J gene: TRBJ2-7; V gene: TRBV2; CDR3 protein: CASSENWARREQYF
D gene: NA; CDR3 length: 13; J gene: TRBJ2-7; V gene: TRBV6-5; CDR3 protein: CASSFPGLDEQYF
D gene: TRBD1; CDR3 length: 15; J gene: TRBJ2-1; V gene: TRBV6-5; CDR3 protein: CASSYGTGGRNEQFF
D gene: TRBD2; CDR3 length: 15; J gene: TRBJ2-1; V gene: TRBV11-2; CDR3 protein: CASSFSGRALNEQFF
D gene: NA; CDR3 length: 16; J gene: TRBJ1-1; V gene: TRBV6-5; CDR3 protein: CASSYRGGRRNTEAFF
D gene: NA; CDR3 length: 14; J gene: TRBJ2-5; V gene: TRBV5-1; CDR3 protein: CASSFGQAQETQYF
D gene: NA; CDR3 length: 13; J gene: TRBJ1-1; V gene: TRBV10-2; CDR3 protein: CASSHRYGTEAFF
D gene: NA; CDR3 length: 16; J gene: TRBJ1-3; V gene: TRBV7-9; CDR3 protein: CASSNRRSSSGNTIYF
D gene: TRBD1; CDR3 length: 17; J gene: TRBJ2-3; V gene: TRBV5-5; CDR3 protein: CASSLGYWTGGTDTQYF
D gene: TRBD2; CDR3 length: 18; J gene: TRBJ2-5; V gene: TRBV10-3; CDR3 protein: CAISGRGLAGGNQETQYF
D gene: NA; CDR3 length: 13; J gene: TRBJ1-2; V gene: TRBV18; CDR3 protein: CASSEREEVGYTF
D gene: NA; CDR3 length: 15; J gene: TRBJ2-5; V gene: TRBV6-1; CDR3 protein: CASSVIPRGGETQYF
D gene: NA; CDR3 length: 15; J gene: TRBJ2-2; V gene: TRBV21-1; CDR3 protein: CASSNWGENTGELFF